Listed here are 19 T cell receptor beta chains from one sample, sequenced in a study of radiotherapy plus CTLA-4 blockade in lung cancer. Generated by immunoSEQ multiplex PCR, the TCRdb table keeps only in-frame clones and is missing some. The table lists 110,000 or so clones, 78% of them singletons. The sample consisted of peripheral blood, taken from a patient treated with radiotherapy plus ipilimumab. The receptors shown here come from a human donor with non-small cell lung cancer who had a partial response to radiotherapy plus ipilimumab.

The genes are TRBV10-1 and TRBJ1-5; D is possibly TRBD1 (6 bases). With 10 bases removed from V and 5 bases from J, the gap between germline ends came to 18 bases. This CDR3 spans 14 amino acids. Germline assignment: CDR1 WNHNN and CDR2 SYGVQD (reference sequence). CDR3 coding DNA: TGCGCCACAGGGCCTTGGGACACCGATCAGCCCCAGCATTTT. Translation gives CATGPWDTDQPQHF.

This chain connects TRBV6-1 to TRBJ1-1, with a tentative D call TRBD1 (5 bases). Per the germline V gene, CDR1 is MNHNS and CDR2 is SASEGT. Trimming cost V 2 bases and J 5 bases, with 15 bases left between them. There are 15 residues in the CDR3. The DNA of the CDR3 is TGTGCCAGCAGTGAACTTACCGGGGGGAGGACTGAAGCTTTCTTT. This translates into CASSELTGGRTEAFF.

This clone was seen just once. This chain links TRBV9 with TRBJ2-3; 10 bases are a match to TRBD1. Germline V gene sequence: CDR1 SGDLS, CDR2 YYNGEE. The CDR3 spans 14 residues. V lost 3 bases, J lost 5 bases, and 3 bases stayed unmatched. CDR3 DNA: TGTGCCAGCAGCGGACAGGGGGCCGGAGATACGCAGTATTTT. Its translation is CASSGQGAGDTQYF.

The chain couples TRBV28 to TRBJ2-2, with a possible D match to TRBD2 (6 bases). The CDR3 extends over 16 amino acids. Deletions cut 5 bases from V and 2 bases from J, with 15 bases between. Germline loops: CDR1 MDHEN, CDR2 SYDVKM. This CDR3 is CASSVPGTGNTGELFF. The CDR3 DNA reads TGTGCCAGCAGTGTGCCGGGGACTGGTAACACCGGGGAGCTGTTTTTT. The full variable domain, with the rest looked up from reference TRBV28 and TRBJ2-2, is DVKVTQSSRYLVKRTGEKVFLECVQDMDHENMFWYRQDPGLGLRLIYFSYDVKMKEKGDIPEGYSVSREKKERFSLILESASTNQTSMYLCASSVPGTGNTGELFFGEGSRLTVL.

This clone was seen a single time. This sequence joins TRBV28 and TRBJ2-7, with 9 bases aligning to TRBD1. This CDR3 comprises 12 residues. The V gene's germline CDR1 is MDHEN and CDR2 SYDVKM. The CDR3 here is CASSLGQGRTHV. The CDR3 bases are TGTGCCAGCAGCTTGGGACAGGGACGAACGCACGTC.

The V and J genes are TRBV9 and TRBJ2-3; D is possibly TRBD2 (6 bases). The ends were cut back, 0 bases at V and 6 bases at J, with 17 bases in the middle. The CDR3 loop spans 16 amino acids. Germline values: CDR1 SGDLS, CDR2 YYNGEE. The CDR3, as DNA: TGTGCCAGCAGCGTAGATTTAGCGGACGGGGTTGATACGCAGTATTTT. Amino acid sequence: CASSVDLADGVDTQYF. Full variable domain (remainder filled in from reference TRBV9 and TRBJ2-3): DSGVTQTPKHLITATGQRVTLRCSPRSGDLSVYWYQQSLDQGLQFLIQYYNGEERAKGNILERFSAQQFPDLHSELNLSSLELGDSALYFCASSVDLADGVDTQYFGPGTRLTVL.

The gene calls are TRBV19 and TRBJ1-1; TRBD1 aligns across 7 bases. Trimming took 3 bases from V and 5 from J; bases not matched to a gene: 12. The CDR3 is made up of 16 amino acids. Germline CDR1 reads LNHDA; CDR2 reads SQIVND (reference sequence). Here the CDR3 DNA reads TGTGCCAGTAGTATCTTCGGCGGACAGGTTGGAACTGAAGCTTTCTTT. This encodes CASSIFGGQVGTEAFF.

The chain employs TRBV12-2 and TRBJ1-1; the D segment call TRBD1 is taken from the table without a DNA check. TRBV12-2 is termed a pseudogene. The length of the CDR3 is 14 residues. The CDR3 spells CASRLEGGNTEAFF. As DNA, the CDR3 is TGTGCAAGTCGCTTAGAAGGGGGGAACACTGAAGCTTTCTTT.

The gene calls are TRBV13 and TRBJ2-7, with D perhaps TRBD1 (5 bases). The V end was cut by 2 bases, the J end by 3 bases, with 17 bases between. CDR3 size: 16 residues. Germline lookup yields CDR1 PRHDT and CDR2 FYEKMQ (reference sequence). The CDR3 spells CASSLRGPQLYYEQYF. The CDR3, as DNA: TGTGCCAGCAGCTTAAGGGGTCCACAGTTGTACTACGAGCAGTACTTC.

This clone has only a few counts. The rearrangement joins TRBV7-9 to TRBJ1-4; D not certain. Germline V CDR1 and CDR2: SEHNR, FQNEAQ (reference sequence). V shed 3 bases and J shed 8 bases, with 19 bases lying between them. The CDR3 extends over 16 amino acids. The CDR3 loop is CASSLGLWAEGEKLFF. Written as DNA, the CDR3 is TGTGCCAGCAGCTTGGGGTTATGGGCGGAGGGCGAAAAACTGTTTTTT. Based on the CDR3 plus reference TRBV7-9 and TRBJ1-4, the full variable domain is DTGVSQNPRHKITKRGQNVTFRCDPISEHNRLYWYRQTLGQGPEFLTYFQNEAQLEKSRLLSDRFSAERPKGSFSTLEIQRTEQGDSAMYLCASSLGLWAEGEKLFFGSGTQLSVL.

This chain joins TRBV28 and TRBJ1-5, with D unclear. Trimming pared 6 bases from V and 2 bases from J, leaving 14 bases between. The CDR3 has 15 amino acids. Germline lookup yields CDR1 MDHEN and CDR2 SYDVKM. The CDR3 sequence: CASSYPRLRNQPQHF. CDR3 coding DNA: TGTGCCAGCAGCTACCCCAGGCTCCGCAATCAGCCCCAGCATTTT.

CDR3 nucleotide sequence: TGTGCCAGCAGCCACCCCGATAGGACAGGGGAGGGTGAAAAACTGTTTTTT. This sequence encodes CASSHPDRTGEGEKLFF. The rearrangement joins TRBV4-2 to TRBJ1-4; 9 nucleotides align to TRBD1. CDR3 size: 17 residues. CDR1 and CDR2 from the germline V gene are LGHNA and YNFKEQ. The V gene end was trimmed by 3 bases and the J gene end by 7 bases; junction bases not matched to a gene: 12.

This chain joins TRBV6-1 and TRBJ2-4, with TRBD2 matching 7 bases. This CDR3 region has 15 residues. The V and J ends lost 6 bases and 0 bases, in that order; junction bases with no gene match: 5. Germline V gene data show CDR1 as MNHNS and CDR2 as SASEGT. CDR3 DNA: TGTGCCAGCAGGGAGCGGGGATTAGCCAAAAACATTCAGTACTTC. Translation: CASRERGLAKNIQYF.

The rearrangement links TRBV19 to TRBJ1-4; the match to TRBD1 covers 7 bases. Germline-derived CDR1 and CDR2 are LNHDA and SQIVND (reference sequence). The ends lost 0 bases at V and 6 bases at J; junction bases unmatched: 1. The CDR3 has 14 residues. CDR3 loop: CASSIDRGDEKLFF. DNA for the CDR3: TGTGCCAGTAGTATAGACAGGGGGGATGAAAAACTGTTTTTT.

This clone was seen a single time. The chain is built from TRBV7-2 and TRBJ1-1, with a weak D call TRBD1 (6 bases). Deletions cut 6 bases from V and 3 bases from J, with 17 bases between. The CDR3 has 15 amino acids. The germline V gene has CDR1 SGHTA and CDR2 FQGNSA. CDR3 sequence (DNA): TGTGCCAGCAGACTTCCCCCCACAGGGCACACTGAAGCTTTCTTT. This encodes CASRLPPTGHTEAFF.

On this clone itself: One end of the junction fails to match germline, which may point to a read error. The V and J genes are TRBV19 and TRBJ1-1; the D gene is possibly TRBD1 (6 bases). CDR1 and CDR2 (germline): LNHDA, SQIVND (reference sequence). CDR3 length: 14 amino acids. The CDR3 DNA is TGTGCCAGTATTATAGGGGGAGAGAGTGATGAAGCTTTCTTT. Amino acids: CASIIGGESDEAFF.

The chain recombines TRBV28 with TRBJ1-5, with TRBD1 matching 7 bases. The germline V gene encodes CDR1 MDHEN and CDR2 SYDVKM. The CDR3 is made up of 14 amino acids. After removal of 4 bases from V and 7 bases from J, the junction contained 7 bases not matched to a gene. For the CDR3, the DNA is TGTGCCAGCAGTTGGACAGGTTCTAAGCAGCCCCAGCATTTT. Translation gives CASSWTGSKQPQHF.

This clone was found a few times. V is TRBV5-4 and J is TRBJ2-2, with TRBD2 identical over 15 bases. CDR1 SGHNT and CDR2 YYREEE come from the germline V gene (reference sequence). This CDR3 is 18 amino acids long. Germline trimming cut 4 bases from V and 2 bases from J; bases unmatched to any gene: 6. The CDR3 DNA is TGTGCCAGCAGCATCGGACTAGCGGGAGGGCATAACACCGGGGAGCTGTTTTTT. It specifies CASSIGLAGGHNTGELFF.

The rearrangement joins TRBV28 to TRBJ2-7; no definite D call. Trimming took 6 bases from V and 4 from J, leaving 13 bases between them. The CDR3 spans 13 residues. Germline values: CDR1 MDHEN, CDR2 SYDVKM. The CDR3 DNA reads TGTGCCAGCAGGTCACACCAAATTTACGAGCAGTACTTC. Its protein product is CASRSHQIYEQYF.